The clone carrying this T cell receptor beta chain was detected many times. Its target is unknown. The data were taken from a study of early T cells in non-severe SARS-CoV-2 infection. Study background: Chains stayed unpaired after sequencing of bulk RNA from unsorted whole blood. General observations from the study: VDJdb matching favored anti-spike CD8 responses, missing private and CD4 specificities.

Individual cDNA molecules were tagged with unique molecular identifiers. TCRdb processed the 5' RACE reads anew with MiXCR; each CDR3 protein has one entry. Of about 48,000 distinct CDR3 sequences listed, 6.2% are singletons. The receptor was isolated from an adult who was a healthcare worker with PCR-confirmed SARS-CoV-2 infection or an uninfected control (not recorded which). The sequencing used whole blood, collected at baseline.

Here the CDR3 DNA reads TGCAGTGCAGAAGGCTGGACAGGGAGCAATCAGCCCCAGCATTTT. It codes for CSAEGWTGSNQPQHF. The chain is built from TRBV20-1 and TRBJ1-5, with 8 positions matching TRBD1. Germline values: CDR1 DFQATT, CDR2 SNEGSKA (reference sequence). This CDR3 has 15 residues. With V trimmed by 6 bases and J by 1 base, 8 bases remained unmatched.